A selection of T cell receptor beta chains follows, all from one sample in a study of beta chain features in type 1 diabetes. Only in-frame clones appear in the TCRdb table, and some are missing; sequencing was by immunoSEQ multiplex PCR. The table includes 93,000 or so clones, approximately 30% detected once. The specimen was central memory CD4+ T cells from blood. These receptors were taken from a woman younger than 35 with type 1 diabetes. CDR3s include the opening cysteine and the closing phenylalanine or tryptophan. D genes are given only for firm matches. Clone size is not always given. Where it is, it says once, few, many or a class for expanded clones.

V gene	D gene	J gene	clone size	CDR3 protein	CDR3 DNA
TRBV9	.	TRBJ2-2	.	CASSAYRGVEYAGELFF	TGTGCCAGCAGCGCATATCGGGGAGTAGAGTATGCCGGGGAGCTGTTTTTT
TRBV2	.	TRBJ2-1	few	CASSEEDFAYNEQFF	TGTGCCAGCAGTGAAGAGGACTTCGCCTACAATGAGCAGTTCTTC
TRBV19	.	TRBJ1-2	few	CASSMPQGPYGYTF	TGTGCCAGTAGTATGCCTCAGGGGCCCTATGGCTACACCTTC
TRBV7-2	TRBD1	TRBJ2-7	.	CASSSLTRQGAYEQYF	TGTGCCAGCAGCTCCCTAACCCGACAGGGAGCCTACGAGCAGTACTTC
TRBV5-4	.	TRBJ2-3	.	CASSLKLVPDTQYF	TGTGCCAGCAGCTTGAAACTAGTTCCAGATACGCAGTATTTT
TRBV7-2	.	TRBJ2-2	.	CASSLWGGAAGELFF	TGTGCCAGCAGCTTATGGGGGGGCGCCGCCGGGGAGCTGTTTTTT
TRBV27	.	TRBJ2-5	few	CASSLRDQETQYF	TGTGCCAGCAGTTTACGGGACCAAGAGACCCAGTACTTC
TRBV10-2	.	TRBJ2-3	few	CASSESGLDTDTQYF	TGCGCCAGCAGTGAGTCGGGGCTAGACACAGATACGCAGTATTTT
TRBV5-8	.	TRBJ1-2	few	CASTTDSYGYTF	TGTGCCAGCACCACGGACAGCTATGGCTACACCTTC
TRBV25-1	.	TRBJ2-3	few	CASSDPPGAQGTDTQYF	TGTGCCAGCAGTGATCCCCCAGGCGCCCAGGGGACAGATACGCAGTATTTT
TRBV11-2	TRBD1	TRBJ1-1	few	CASSLDTGVRRRNTEAFF	TGTGCCAGCAGCTTAGATACAGGGGTCCGCCGACGGAACACTGAAGCTTTCTTT
TRBV5-1	.	TRBJ2-5	few	CASSGWGREQYF	TGCGCCAGCAGCGGATGGGGAAGGGAGCAGTACTTC
TRBV2	TRBD1	TRBJ1-1	.	CASSLFEQGDTEAFF	TGTGCCAGCAGCCTCTTCGAACAGGGGGACACTGAAGCTTTCTTT
TRBV18	.	TRBJ2-3	few	CASSLSQADTDTQYF	TGTGCCAGCTCACTATCACAGGCCGACACAGATACGCAGTATTTT
TRBV5-6	TRBD1	TRBJ2-5	.	CASSRTGPGETQYF	TGTGCCAGCAGCAGGACAGGGCCGGGGGAGACCCAGTACTTC
TRBV18	TRBD2	TRBJ2-1	few	CASSSGTSGTGAAKQFF	TGTGCCAGCTCATCCGGGACTAGCGGGACGGGGGCGGCAAAGCAGTTCTTC